This T cell receptor (beta chain) came from a study of molecular identifiers for immune sequencing clone quantification. Study-wide findings and caveats: A single cell's spiked Jurkat TCR RNA was reportedly detectable among approximately 930,000 naive cells. Identical barcode-sharing TCR molecules could lead to underestimated sizes for highly expanded clones.

Bulk libraries came from a prior protocol with listed TCR primers. TCRdb reprocessed the PCR reads with MiXCR, giving one entry per CDR3 protein. The table has approximately 630,000 distinct CDR3 sequences, about 25% seen once; the top ten hold 0.7% to 0.95%. A CD8+CD4-CCR7+CD45RA+ gate was used to sort naive CD8 T cells. This clonotype was observed at least ten times. Its antigen is as yet unknown. Trimming stripped 0 bases from V and 3 bases from J, with 11 bases between. Germline V CDR1 and CDR2: LGHNA, YSLEER. The CDR3 spans 15 residues. The source material was naive CD8+ T cells from blood, with Jurkat cell RNA spiked in. As to subset: FACS-sorted CD8+CD4-CCR7+CD45RA+ naive T cells. This sequence was found in a human donor in good health. Some libraries in this study had Jurkat cell RNA spiked in. The genes are TRBV4-3 and TRBJ1-2; the D gene is possibly TRBD1 (5 bases). The CDR3 is CASSQDRLTDYGYTF. The CDR3 nucleotides read TGCGCCAGCAGCCAAGATCGGTTGACAGACTATGGCTACACCTTC.